This T cell receptor (beta chain) emerged from a study of T cells after posttransplantation cyclophosphamide (dated by TCRdb to 2016 to 2017). The study in broad terms: Using TRB sequencing, the study followed how the T cell repertoire reconstituted after myeloablative bone marrow transplantation in which posttransplantation cyclophosphamide served as GVHD prophylaxis. TRB sequencing was performed on blood from all 35 or so PTCy patients with 1-year posttransplant specimens. Public TRB sequences were checked against a database of over 3,500 sequences associated with responses to pathogens, tumor antigens, self-antigens and alloantigens. Samples from around 35 PTCy-treated patients and fewer than 20 related bone marrow donors of those patients were subjected to antigen receptor sequencing. Because TRA and TRB clonality correlated tightly in under ten samples, the subsequent TCR analyses were limited to TRB only. In 3 patients, up to about 3 additional blood samples taken between 2 and 5.2 years after transplant also underwent TRB sequencing, as did pretransplant blood from 4 patients.

On the day of marrow donation, related bone marrow donors gave peripheral blood samples. Peripheral blood and bone marrow mononuclear cells were isolated by Ficoll-Hypaque density centrifugation and cryopreserved. Genomic DNA was the input for TRB sequencing, which was run either with the immunoSEQ assay at survey resolution or with the hsTCRB kit. For the original study's pipeline: Initial read processing used immunoSEQ software, and repertoire analyses used the LymphoSeq R package. Clonality was calculated as 1 minus normalized Shannon entropy, and the Gini coefficient was also calculated for each TRB dataset. Phenotypes of unsorted samples were inferred by mapping TRB sequences from sorted subsets of the recipient or donor onto unsorted samples of the same recipient. TCRdb stores this immuneACCESS table with in-frame sequences only. Part of the clones is absent; in the studies checked, under half of the shortfall reflects unresolved V genes, and no reason is known for the rest. Clonal size and the V and J genes are those of that table, whereas D and trimming came from the DNA. This sample was tabulated with 35,000 to 40,000 clones, among which there are no singletons. The leading ten clones occupy around 2.5% of the sample.

Taken from cysteine to phenylalanine, the CDR3 has 17 residues. Only CDR3 DNA remains: 51 bases, in frame from the first base. The germline V gene supplies CDR1 SGDLS and CDR2 YYNGEE. V and J are truncated by 0 bases and 0 bases respectively, leaving an intervening sequence of 12 bases. This clone has at least ten counts. The specificity of this receptor is unknown. Per-base qualities were not stored, and no clone one base away is much larger. Overall results and qualifications from the work: Donor-recipient similarity was low at 1-2 months but rose over the first year, and later blood repertoires were often dominated by donor CD8+ memory clones. Across roughly 40 patients, recipient CMV seropositivity and CMV reactivation were highly associated with TRB clonality; PTCy diversity was similar to CNI/methotrexate controls. The TRB repertoires of T cells infiltrating skin or the GI tract showed only limited overlap with the TRB repertoires found in blood.

The sequence is built from TRBV9 and TRBJ2-2; TRBD2 is a weak D gene call, 6 bases matching. The sequenced sample consisted of PBMCs. This TCR was sampled from a man aged 50-59 years in good health, CMV-negative, and a related stem cell transplant donor. The DNA sequence is given as TGTGCCAGCAGCGTAGCCGGAGGGGCTACGAACACCGGGGAGCTGTTTTTT. This encodes CASSVAGGATNTGELFF.